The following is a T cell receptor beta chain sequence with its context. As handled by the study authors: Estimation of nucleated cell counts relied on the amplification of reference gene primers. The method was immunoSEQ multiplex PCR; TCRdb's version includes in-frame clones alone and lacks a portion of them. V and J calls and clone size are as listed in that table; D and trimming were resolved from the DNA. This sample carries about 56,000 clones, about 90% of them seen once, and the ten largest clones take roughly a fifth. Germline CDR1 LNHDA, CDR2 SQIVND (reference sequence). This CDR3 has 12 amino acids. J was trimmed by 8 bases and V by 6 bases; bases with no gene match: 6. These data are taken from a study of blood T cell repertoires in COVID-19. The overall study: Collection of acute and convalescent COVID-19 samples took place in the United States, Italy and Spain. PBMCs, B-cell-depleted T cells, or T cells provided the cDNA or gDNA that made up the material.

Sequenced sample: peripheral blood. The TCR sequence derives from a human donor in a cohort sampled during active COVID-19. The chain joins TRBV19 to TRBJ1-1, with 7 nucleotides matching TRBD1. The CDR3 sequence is CASSSTGKEAFF. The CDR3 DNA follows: TGTGCCAGTAGCTCGACAGGGAAGGAAGCTTTCTTT. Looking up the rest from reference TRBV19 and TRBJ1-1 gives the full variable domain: DGGITQSPKYLFRKEGQNVTLSCEQNLNHDAMYWYRQDPGQGLRLIYYSQIVNDFQKGDIAEGYSVSREKKESFPLTVTSAQKNPTAFYLCASSSTGKEAFFGQGTRLTVV.